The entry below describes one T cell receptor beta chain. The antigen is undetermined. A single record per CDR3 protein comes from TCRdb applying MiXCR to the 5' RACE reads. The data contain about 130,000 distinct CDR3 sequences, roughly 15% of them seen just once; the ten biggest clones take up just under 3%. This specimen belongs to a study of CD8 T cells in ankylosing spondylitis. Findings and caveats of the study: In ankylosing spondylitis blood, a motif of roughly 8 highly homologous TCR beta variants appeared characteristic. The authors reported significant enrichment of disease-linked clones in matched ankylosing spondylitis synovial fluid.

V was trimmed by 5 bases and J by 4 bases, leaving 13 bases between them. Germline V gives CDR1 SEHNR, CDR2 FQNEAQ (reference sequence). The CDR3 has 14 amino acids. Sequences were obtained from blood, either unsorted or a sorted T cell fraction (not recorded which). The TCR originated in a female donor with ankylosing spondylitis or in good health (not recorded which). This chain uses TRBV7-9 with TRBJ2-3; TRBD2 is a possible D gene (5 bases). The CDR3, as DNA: TGTGCCAGCAGCGCTAGCCATGACCCAGATACGCAGTATTTT. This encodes CASSASHDPDTQYF. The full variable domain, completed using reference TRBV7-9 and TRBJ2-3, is DTGVSQNPRHKITKRGQNVTFRCDPISEHNRLYWYRQTLGQGPEFLTYFQNEAQLEKSRLLSDRFSAERPKGSFSTLEIQRTEQGDSAMYLCASSASHDPDTQYFGPGTRLTVL.